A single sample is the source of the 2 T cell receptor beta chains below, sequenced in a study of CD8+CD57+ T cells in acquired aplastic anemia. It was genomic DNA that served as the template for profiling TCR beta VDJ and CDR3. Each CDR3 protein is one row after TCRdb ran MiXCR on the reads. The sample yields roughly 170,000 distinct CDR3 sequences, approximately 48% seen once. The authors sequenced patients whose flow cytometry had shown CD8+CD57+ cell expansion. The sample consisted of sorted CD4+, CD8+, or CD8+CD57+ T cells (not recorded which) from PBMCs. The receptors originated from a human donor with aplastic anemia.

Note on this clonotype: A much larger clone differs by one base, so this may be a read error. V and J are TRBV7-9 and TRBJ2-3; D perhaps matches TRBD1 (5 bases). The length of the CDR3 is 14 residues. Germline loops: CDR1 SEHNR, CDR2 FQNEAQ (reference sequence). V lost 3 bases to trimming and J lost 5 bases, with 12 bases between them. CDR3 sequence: CASSLGPFGDTQYF. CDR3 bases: TGTGCCAGCAGCTTGGGGCCCTTTGGAGATACGCAGTATTTT.

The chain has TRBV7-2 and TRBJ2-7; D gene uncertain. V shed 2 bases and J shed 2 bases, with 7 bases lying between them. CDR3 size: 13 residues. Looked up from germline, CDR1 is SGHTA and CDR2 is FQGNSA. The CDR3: CASSLQLTYEQYF. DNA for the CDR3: TGTGCCAGCAGCTTACAACTGACCTACGAGCAGTACTTC.